What follows are 18 T cell receptor beta chains derived from one specimen sequenced in a study of shared clonotypes between healthy human individuals. Libraries were prepared by immunoSEQ multiplex PCR; TCRdb keeps only in-frame clonotypes and omits some of them. Of roughly 1.5 million clones listed, 95% to 99% are singletons. Sequencing was performed on naive CD4+ T cells sorted from blood. Subset in this sample: CD45RA+ positively selected. All receptors come from a man in his thirties or forties in good health.

This chain joins TRBV6-1 and TRBJ2-5; 7 positions agree with TRBD2. The CDR3 loop spans 17 amino acids. Trimming removed 4 bases from V and 1 base from J; junction bases left unmatched: 12. Germline assignment: CDR1 MNHNS and CDR2 SASEGT. CDR3 protein: CASSGRNRLASQETQYF. In DNA, the CDR3 is TGTGCCAGCAGTGGGCGAAATAGACTAGCCTCCCAAGAGACCCAGTACTTC.

This clone was detected only once. The chain carries TRBV19 and TRBJ2-1; tentative D call: TRBD1 (5 bases). This CDR3 is 11 amino acids long. CDR1 is LNHDA, CDR2 SQIVND, per germline (reference sequence). The V end was cut by 7 bases, the J end by 9 bases, with 10 bases between. CDR3 in amino acids: CASKTEGEQFF. DNA for the CDR3: TGTGCCAGTAAGACAGAAGGTGAGCAGTTCTTC. The variable domain in full, with the rest retrieved from reference TRBV19 and TRBJ2-1, is DGGITQSPKYLFRKEGQNVTLSCEQNLNHDAMYWYRQDPGQGLRLIYYSQIVNDFQKGDIAEGYSVSREKKESFPLTVTSAQKNPTAFYLCASKTEGEQFFGPGTRLTVL.

This clone was observed once. The chain links TRBV4-3 to TRBJ2-1; D ambiguous. Looked up from germline, CDR1 is LGHNA and CDR2 is YSLEER. The CDR3 spans 13 residues. V dropped 3 bases and J dropped 7 bases, with 10 bases sitting between them. The CDR3 reads CASSQAIENEQFF. CDR3 DNA sequence: TGCGCCAGCAGCCAGGCAATAGAGAATGAGCAGTTCTTC.

The CDR3 coding sequence is TGTGCCAGCAGCTTGGGATTGCGGGGGAGCACAGATACGCAGTATTTT. Amino acids: CASSLGLRGSTDTQYF. The V and J genes are TRBV5-8 and TRBJ2-3; 7 nucleotides match TRBD2. There are 16 residues in the CDR3. Germline CDR1 is SGHTS and CDR2 is YDEGEE. Germline trimming cut 0 bases from V and 0 bases from J; bases unmatched to any gene: 4.

A remark on this clone: Other DNA sequences in this sample translate to the same CDR3. The genes are TRBV10-3 and TRBJ2-7; tentative D call: TRBD1 (6 bases). The CDR3 runs to 11 residues. V was clipped by 8 bases and J by 1 base, with 6 bases between them. Germline CDR1 and CDR2: ENHRY and SYGVKD. The CDR3 sequence is CAIGQSYEQYF. The CDR3 bases are TGTGCCATCGGACAGTCCTACGAGCAGTACTTC.

This chain links TRBV10-2 with TRBJ2-5, with a tentative D call TRBD1 (6 bases). Trimming took 6 bases from V and 4 from J, leaving 12 bases between them. The CDR3 contains 13 residues. The germline V gene encodes CDR1 WSHSY and CDR2 SAAADI. CDR3: CASRDTGSETQYF. The DNA for the CDR3 is TGCGCCAGCAGGGACACAGGGTCAGAGACCCAGTACTTC.

The chain couples TRBV28 to TRBJ1-1, with TRBD1 matching 8 bases. The CDR3 sequence is 18 residues long. Germline V gene sequence: CDR1 MDHEN, CDR2 SYDVKM. Germline trimming cut 4 bases from V and 4 bases from J; bases unmatched to any gene: 17. As DNA, the CDR3 is TGTGCCAGCAGTTCGCTCCGGGACAGGACCCGAGGAGGCACTGAAGCTTTCTTT. Protein product: CASSSLRDRTRGGTEAFF.

The chain carries TRBV6-6 and TRBJ2-1, with 8 bases matching TRBD1. Germline V lookup: CDR1 MNHNY, CDR2 SVGAGI (reference sequence). This CDR3 contains 15 residues. The CDR3 here is CATSGTGLMQNEQFF. The CDR3 DNA is TGTGCTACATCGGGGACAGGTTTGATGCAGAATGAGCAGTTCTTC.

For the CDR3, the DNA is TGTGCCAGCAGTAGTACAGGGGGAACTAATGAAAAACTGTTTTTT. Translated, it gives CASSSTGGTNEKLFF. The chain recombines TRBV6-5 with TRBJ1-4; 8 bases match TRBD1. Germline assignment: CDR1 MNHEY and CDR2 SVGAGI. The CDR3 contains 15 residues. V shed 5 bases, J shed 1 base, and the junction held 3 bases outside the gene matches.

This clone appeared once. The chain is built from TRBV7-2 and TRBJ2-4, with 15 bases aligning to TRBD2. Germline loops: CDR1 SGHTA, CDR2 FQGNSA. This CDR3 region has 19 residues. V dropped 4 bases and J dropped 0; count of bases not matched to a gene: 7. The CDR3 sequence is CASSWGTSGRRVAKNIQYF. The CDR3 DNA sequence: TGTGCCAGCAGCTGGGGGACTAGCGGGAGGAGGGTAGCCAAAAACATTCAGTACTTC.

This clone was seen only once. The chain has TRBV5-1 and TRBJ2-1; 7 bases agree with TRBD1. J was trimmed by 0 bases and V by 3 bases; bases with no gene match: 6. From germline, CDR1 is SGHRS and CDR2 YFSETQ. The CDR3 has 16 residues. CDR3 loop: CASSSMTGTSYNEQFF. Here the CDR3 DNA reads TGCGCCAGCAGCTCCATGACAGGGACCTCCTACAATGAGCAGTTCTTC.

The chain's CDR3 is CASSFNREETQYF. In DNA, the CDR3 is TGCGCCAGCAGCTTCAACAGGGAGGAGACCCAGTACTTC. The chain joins TRBV5-1 to TRBJ2-5, with D possibly matching TRBD1 (6 bases). Germline V lookup: CDR1 SGHRS, CDR2 YFSETQ. There are 13 residues in the CDR3. Trimming cost V 2 bases and J 5 bases, with 10 bases left between them.

V and J are TRBV11-2 and TRBJ2-2, with D perhaps being TRBD1 or TRBD2 (5 bases each). The CDR3 runs 15 residues. V was trimmed by 5 bases and J by 4 bases, leaving 14 bases between them. Germline lookup yields CDR1 SGHAT and CDR2 FQNNGV. The CDR3: CASSLLDRITGELFF. The CDR3 DNA reads TGTGCCAGCAGCCTACTAGACAGAATCACCGGGGAGCTGTTTTTT.

The rearrangement uses TRBV5-1 and TRBJ2-1; possibly TRBD2 for D (6 bases). The germline V and J ends were trimmed by 4 bases and 10 bases, with 18 bases remaining between them. This CDR3 is built from 14 residues. The V gene's germline CDR1 is SGHRS and CDR2 YFSETQ. For the CDR3, the DNA is TGCGCCAGCAGCCCCTACGGAGGAGGAGGGGAGCAGTTCTTC. It encodes CASSPYGGGGEQFF.

The rearrangement uses TRBV6-6 and TRBJ2-1; a possible D gene is TRBD2 (5 bases). Germline V gene sequence: CDR1 MNHNY, CDR2 SVGAGI (reference sequence). This CDR3 region has 15 residues. V was trimmed by 2 bases and J by 2 bases, leaving 10 bases between them. The chain's CDR3 is CASSYPEEAYNEQFF. CDR3 DNA: TGTGCCAGCAGTTACCCGGAGGAGGCCTACAATGAGCAGTTCTTC.

J is TRBJ1-3 and V is TRBV15, with unresolved D. The CDR3 extends over 14 amino acids. Germline V lookup: CDR1 LNHNV, CDR2 YYDKDF (reference sequence). Trimming removed 5 bases at V and 2 bases at J, with 10 bases between. CDR3 DNA sequence: TGTGCCACCAGCCCCCGGACCCCTGGAAACACCATATATTTT. Residues: CATSPRTPGNTIYF.

V and J are TRBV7-8 and TRBJ2-6; possibly TRBD1 for D (5 bases). V lost 0 bases to trimming and J lost 0 bases, with 12 bases between them. This CDR3 comprises 18 residues. In germline, CDR1 is SGHVS, CDR2 FQNEAQ. This CDR3 reads CASSLALGQGSGANVLTF. Here the CDR3 DNA reads TGTGCCAGCAGCTTAGCGTTGGGGCAGGGCTCTGGGGCCAACGTCCTGACTTTC.

This clone was seen just once. For the CDR3, the DNA is TGTGCCAGCAGCGAGGTCGGGAGCCCAGATACGCAGTATTTT. It is translated as CASSEVGSPDTQYF. V gene TRBV9 combines with J gene TRBJ2-3; tentatively, D is TRBD2 (6 bases). The germline V gene encodes CDR1 SGDLS and CDR2 YYNGEE. The CDR3 covers 14 residues. With 3 bases removed from V and 4 bases from J, the gap between germline ends came to 12 bases.